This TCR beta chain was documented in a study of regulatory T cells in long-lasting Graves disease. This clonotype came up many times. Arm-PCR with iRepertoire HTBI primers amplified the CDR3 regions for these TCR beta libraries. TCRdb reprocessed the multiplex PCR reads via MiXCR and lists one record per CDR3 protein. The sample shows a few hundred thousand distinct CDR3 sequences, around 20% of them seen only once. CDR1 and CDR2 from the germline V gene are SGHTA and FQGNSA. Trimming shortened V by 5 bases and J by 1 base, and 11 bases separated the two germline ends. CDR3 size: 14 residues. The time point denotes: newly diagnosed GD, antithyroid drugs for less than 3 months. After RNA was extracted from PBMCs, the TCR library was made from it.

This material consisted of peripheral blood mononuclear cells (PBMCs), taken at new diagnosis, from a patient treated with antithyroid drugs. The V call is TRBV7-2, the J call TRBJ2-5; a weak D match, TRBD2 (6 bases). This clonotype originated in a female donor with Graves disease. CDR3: CASSAGGLQETQYF. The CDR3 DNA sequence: TGTGCCAGCAGCGCCGGGGGTCTCCAAGAGACCCAGTACTTC.